The clone carrying this TCR beta chain came up a few times. As yet, its antigen is unknown. The data were obtained in a study of T cell repertoires in cytomegalovirus infection. TCRdb re-called the reads with MiXCR, one entry per CDR3 protein. In the table there are 200,000 to 250,000 distinct CDR3 sequences, around 35% of which are singletons. Points from the study as a whole: Cumulative frequency (of public TCR beta family members) identified carriers of CMV plus the relevant HLA.

Germline V gives CDR1 MNHEY, CDR2 SMNVEV (reference sequence). The CDR3 covers 15 residues. V gave up 3 bases and J gave up 9 bases; unmatched junction bases: 8. Sample: CD8+ T cells from cultured PBMCs, taken from culture after CMV antigen stimulation. The chain links TRBV27 to TRBJ2-5; 12 bases fit TRBD1. The clonotype was recovered from a human donor in good health (CMV status not recorded). Some clones in this sample may be carry-over from other donors' samples. Here the CDR3 DNA reads TGTGCCAGCAGTTTGGGGACAGGGGGCGCCGAGGCCCAGTACTTC. It codes for CASSLGTGGAEAQYF.